This TCR beta chain was profiled in a study of post-analysis software for immune sequencing data. About the research overall: There were relapsing-remitting, secondary progressive and progressive-relapsing multiple sclerosis among the disease courses included. Regarding the study as a whole: When patients were compared with controls, about five TRBV segments were more frequent, TRBV5-6, TRBV5-1 and TRBV20-1 among them.

Unique molecular identifiers were present in the TCR beta cDNA libraries. One entry per CDR3 protein, called by TCRdb with MiXCR from the PCR reads. The sample has about 150,000 distinct CDR3 sequences; roughly 30% are singletons. J lost 0 bases, V lost 4 bases, and 5 bases had no gene match. This CDR3 has 15 residues. CDR1 SGHAT and CDR2 FQNNGV come from the germline V gene. With respect to this clonotype: Its antigen is unidentified.

The sequence came from a girl between 10 and 17 years old with multiple sclerosis. The sample was blood. V usage is TRBV11-2 and J usage is TRBJ1-1; 7 bases map to TRBD1. CDR3 sequence reads: CASSWGQYMNTEAFF. The CDR3 DNA follows: TGTGCCAGCAGCTGGGGACAGTACATGAACACTGAAGCTTTCTTT. Full variable domain (rest looked up from reference TRBV11-2 and TRBJ1-1): EAGVAQSPRYKIIEKRQSVAFWCNPISGHATLYWYQQILGQGPKLLIQFQNNGVVDDSQLPKDRFSAERLKGVDSTLKIQPAKLEDSAVYLCASSWGQYMNTEAFFGQGTRLTVV.